Detailed here is one T cell receptor (beta chain). Its target is not known. This sample was taken from a study of T cell responses to AZD1222 COVID-19 vaccine. Notes on the study in general: Donor demographics were predominantly white British with a female majority; clonal diversity may be underestimated.

This table comes from immunoSEQ multiplex PCR, and its TCRdb copy is limited to in-frame clones, with some not included. Of about 100,000 clones listed, nearly 90% are singletons. The CDR3 length is 19 residues. J lost 2 bases, V lost 4 bases, and 13 bases had no gene match. The germline gives CDR1 SEHNR, CDR2 FQNEAQ (reference sequence). It was second doses at about 4 or about 12 weeks that were pooled. This sequence originates from an adult who received the AZD1222 COVID-19 vaccine. This specimen was peripheral blood, taken 28 days after the second AZD1222 dose. This chain uses TRBV7-9 with TRBJ2-7; 14 nucleotides align to TRBD2. The CDR3 bases are TGTGCCAGCAGCTCGAACCAGGGACTAGCGGGGGTAAGCCCCTACGAGCAGTACTTC. It codes for CASSSNQGLAGVSPYEQYF.